The 5 T cell receptor beta chains below were found in one sample sequenced in a study of metastatic and nonmetastatic thyroid tumors. Treatment of any kind had been given to no patient before thyroid surgery. MiXCR was used by TCRdb to re-call the PCR reads. The sample lists roughly 25,000 clones, 20% to 30% occurring once. The sample was tumor tissue. The receptors come from a male donor with papillary thyroid cancer or a benign thyroid nodule (not recorded which). Some clones in this sample may be carry-over from other donors' samples.

In this sample, this clone turned up many times. This rearrangement joins TRBV10-3 to TRBJ2-1, with D possibly TRBD2 on 6 matching bases. The CDR3 totals 13 residues. Germline CDR1 and CDR2: ENHRY and SYGVKD. The V end was cut by 8 bases, the J end by 7 bases, with 15 bases between. The CDR3 here is CAIGGLERNEQFF. The CDR3 DNA reads TGTGCCATCGGGGGGTTAGAAAGGAATGAGCAGTTCTTC.

The CDR3 bases are TGTGCCACCAGCAGCGACCGGGCCCTCCGGGGTTCACCCCTCCACTTT. It encodes CATSSDRALRGSPLHF. The rearrangement joins TRBV15 to TRBJ1-6; D gene uncertain. CDR1 LNHNV and CDR2 YYDKDF come from the germline V gene (reference sequence). The V gene lost 3 bases and the J gene lost 9 bases, with 18 bases spanning the gap. This CDR3 region has 16 residues.

Details on this clone: Germline and junction disagree at one end, which may indicate a read error. The rearrangement links TRBV20-1 to TRBJ1-2; 8 nucleotides line up with TRBD1. Germline V gene sequence: CDR1 DFQATT, CDR2 SNEGSKA (reference sequence). The CDR3 runs 15 residues. The CDR3, as DNA: TGCAGTGCTAGGGCTGGTGGGACAGGCCTCTATTGCTACACCTTC. Amino acid sequence: CSARAGGTGLYCYTF.

The chain uses TRBV10-2 and TRBJ2-7; no firm D call. The germline V gene encodes CDR1 WSHSY and CDR2 SAAADI. The CDR3 extends over 13 amino acids. CDR3 coding DNA: TGCGCACGCAGTGCCCCGGCCGCCTACGAGCAGTACTTC. Translated, it gives CARSAPAAYEQYF.

V gene TRBV28 combines with J gene TRBJ2-7; a weak D match, TRBD1 (5 bases). Per germline, CDR1 MDHEN and CDR2 SYDVKM. The CDR3 length is 15 residues. Trimming took off 6 bases at V and 6 bases at J, with 21 bases between the two ends. CDR3 in amino acids: CASSSYRHGNFEQYF. CDR3 bases: TGTGCCAGCAGCTCATACAGGCACGGCAACTTCGAGCAGTACTTC.